This TCR beta chain stems from a study of response to subunit inactivated influenza vaccine. Study results and limitations: There was a suggestion from the authors that each seasonal influenza vaccination recruits few new T cells.

This clonotype came up many times. Its antigen is unknown. Germline trimming cut 6 bases from V and 3 bases from J; bases unmatched to any gene: 10. This CDR3 spans 16 amino acids. Germline values: CDR1 MNHEY, CDR2 SVGEGT. TCRdb reprocessed the RT-PCR reads via MiXCR and lists one record per CDR3 protein. This table holds a few hundred thousand distinct CDR3 sequences, 6% to 9% found once. The sample in question was PBMCs from blood, obtained less than 30 months after vaccination. This TCR derives from a man between 50 and 69 years old who received an inactivated influenza vaccine. This chain links TRBV6-2 or TRBV6-3 with TRBJ2-1, with 8 bases that match TRBD2. CDR3 in amino acids: CASRRPGLGYYNEQFF. CDR3 nucleotide sequence: TGTGCCAGCAGACGACCGGGACTAGGCTACTACAATGAGCAGTTCTTC.